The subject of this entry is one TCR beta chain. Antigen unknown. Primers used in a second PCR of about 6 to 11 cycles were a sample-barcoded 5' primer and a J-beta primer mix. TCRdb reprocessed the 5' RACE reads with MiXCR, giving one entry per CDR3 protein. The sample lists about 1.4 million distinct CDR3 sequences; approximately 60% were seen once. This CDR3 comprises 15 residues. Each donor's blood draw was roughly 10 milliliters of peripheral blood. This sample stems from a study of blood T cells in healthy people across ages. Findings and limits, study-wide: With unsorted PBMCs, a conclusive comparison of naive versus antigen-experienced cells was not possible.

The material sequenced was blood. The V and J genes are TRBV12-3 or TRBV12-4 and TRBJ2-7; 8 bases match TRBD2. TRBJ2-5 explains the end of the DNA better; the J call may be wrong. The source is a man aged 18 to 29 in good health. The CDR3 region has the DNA TGTGCCAGCAGTCCCCTCAGGCTAGCGGGAGAGACCCAGTACTTC. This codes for CASSPLRLAGETQYF.